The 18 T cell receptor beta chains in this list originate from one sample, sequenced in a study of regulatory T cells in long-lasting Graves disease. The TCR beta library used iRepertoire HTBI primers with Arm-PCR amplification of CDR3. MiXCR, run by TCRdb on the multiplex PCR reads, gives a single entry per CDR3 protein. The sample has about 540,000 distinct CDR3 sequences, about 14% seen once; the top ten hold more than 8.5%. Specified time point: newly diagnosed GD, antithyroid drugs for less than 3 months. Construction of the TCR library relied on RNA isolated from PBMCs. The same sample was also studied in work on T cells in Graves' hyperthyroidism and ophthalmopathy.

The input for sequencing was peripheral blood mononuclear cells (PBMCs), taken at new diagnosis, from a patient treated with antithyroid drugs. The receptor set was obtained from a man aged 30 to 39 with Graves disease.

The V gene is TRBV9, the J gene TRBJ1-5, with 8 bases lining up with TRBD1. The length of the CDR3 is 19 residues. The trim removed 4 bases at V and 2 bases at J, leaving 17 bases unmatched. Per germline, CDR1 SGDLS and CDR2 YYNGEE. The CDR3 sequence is CASSPGGTGGFGGNQPQHF. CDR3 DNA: TGTGCCAGCAGCCCAGGGGGGACAGGTGGCTTCGGGGGCAATCAGCCCCAGCATTTT.

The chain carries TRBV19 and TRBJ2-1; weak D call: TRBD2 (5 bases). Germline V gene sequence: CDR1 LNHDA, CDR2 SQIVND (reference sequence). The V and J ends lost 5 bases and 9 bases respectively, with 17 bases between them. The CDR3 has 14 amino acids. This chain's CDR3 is CASSPTLSGPEQFF. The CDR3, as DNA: TGTGCCAGTAGTCCAACATTAAGCGGTCCTGAGCAGTTCTTC.

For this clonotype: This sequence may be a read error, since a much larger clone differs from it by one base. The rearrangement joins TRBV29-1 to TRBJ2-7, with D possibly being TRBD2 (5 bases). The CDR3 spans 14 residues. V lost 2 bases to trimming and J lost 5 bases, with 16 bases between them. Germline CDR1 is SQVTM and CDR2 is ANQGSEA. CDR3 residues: CSVENGDPTHEQYF. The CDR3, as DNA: TGCAGCGTTGAAAACGGGGATCCGACCCACGAGCAGTACTTC.

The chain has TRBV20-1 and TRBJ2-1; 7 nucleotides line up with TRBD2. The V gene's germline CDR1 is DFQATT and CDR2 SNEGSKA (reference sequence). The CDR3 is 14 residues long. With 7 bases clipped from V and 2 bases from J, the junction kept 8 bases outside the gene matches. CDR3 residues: CSGGAGDTYNEQFF. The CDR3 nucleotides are TGCAGTGGTGGGGCGGGAGATACCTACAATGAGCAGTTCTTC.

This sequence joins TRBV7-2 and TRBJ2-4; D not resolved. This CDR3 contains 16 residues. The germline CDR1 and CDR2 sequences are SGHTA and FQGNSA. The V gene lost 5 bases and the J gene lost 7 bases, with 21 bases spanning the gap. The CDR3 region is CASSPLGLGIGNIQYF. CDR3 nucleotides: TGTGCCAGCAGCCCTCTCGGTCTAGGGATCGGGAACATTCAGTACTTC.

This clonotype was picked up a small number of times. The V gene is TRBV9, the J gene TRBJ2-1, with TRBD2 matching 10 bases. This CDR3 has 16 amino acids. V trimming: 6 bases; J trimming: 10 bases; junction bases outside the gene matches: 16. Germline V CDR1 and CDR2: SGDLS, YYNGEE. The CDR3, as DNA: TGTGCCAGCACCACCTTGGCACTAGCGGGAAATGGGGAGCAGTTCTTC. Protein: CASTTLALAGNGEQFF.

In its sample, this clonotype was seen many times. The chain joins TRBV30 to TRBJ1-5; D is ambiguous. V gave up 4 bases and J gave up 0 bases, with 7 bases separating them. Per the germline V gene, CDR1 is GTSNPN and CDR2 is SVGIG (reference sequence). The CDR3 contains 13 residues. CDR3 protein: CAWNDDSNQPQHF. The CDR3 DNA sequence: TGTGCCTGGAACGACGATAGCAATCAGCCCCAGCATTTT.

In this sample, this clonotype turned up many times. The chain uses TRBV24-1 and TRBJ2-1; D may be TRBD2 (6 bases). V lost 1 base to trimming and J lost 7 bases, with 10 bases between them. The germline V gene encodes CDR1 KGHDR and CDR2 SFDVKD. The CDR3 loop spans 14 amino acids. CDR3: CATSDFAGRNEQFF. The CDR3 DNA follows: TGTGCCACCAGTGATTTCGCAGGGAGGAATGAGCAGTTCTTC.

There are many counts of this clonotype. In DNA, the CDR3 is TGCGCCAGCAGCGTAGGAGCTGACTATGGCTACACCTTC. Translating gives CASSVGADYGYTF. The chain recombines TRBV5-1 with TRBJ1-2; D is uncertain. V lost 4 bases and J 3 bases, leaving 10 bases between the germline ends. Germline-derived CDR1 and CDR2 are SGHRS and YFSETQ. This CDR3 comprises 13 residues.

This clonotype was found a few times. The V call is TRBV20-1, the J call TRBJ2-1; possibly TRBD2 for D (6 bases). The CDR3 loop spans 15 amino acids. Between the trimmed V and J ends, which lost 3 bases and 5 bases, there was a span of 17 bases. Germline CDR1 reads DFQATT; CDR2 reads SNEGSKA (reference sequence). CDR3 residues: CSASDDERADNEQFF. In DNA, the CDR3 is TGCAGTGCTAGTGATGACGAGCGGGCCGACAATGAGCAGTTCTTC.

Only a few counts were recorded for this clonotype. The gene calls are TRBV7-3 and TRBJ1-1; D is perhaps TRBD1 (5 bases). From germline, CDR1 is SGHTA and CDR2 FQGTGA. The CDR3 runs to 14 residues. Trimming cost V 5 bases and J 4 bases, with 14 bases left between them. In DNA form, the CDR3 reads TGTGCCAGCAGCCGAGATGACAGTTCCACTGAAGCTTTCTTT. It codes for CASSRDDSSTEAFF. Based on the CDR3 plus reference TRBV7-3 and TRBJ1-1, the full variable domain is GAGVSQTPSNKVTEKGKYVELRCDPISGHTALYWYRQSLGQGPEFLIYFQGTGAADDSGLPNDRFFAVRPEGSVSTLKIQRTERGDSAVYLCASSRDDSSTEAFFGQGTRLTVV.

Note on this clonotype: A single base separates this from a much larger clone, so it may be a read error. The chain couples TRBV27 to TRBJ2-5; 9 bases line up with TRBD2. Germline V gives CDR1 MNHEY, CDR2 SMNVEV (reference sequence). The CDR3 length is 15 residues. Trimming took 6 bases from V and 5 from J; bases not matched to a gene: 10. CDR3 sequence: CASSTLAGAQETQYF. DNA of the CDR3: TGTGCCAGCAGCACTTTAGCGGGAGCGCAGGAGACCCAGTACTTC.

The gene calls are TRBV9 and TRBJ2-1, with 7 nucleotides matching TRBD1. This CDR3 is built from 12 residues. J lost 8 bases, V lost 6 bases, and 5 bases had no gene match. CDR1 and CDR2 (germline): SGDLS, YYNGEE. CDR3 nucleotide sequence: TGTGCCAGCACCCGTACAGGGGATGAGCAGTTCTTC. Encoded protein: CASTRTGDEQFF. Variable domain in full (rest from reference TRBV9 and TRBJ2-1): DSGVTQTPKHLITATGQRVTLRCSPRSGDLSVYWYQQSLDQGLQFLIQYYNGEERAKGNILERFSAQQFPDLHSELNLSSLELGDSALYFCASTRTGDEQFFGPGTRLTVL.

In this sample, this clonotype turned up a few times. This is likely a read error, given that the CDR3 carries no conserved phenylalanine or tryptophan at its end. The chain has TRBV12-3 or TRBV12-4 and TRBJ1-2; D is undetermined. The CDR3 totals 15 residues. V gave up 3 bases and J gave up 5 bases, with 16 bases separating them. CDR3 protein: CASSLGWTPAYGYTL. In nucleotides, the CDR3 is TGTGCCAGCAGTTTGGGGTGGACGCCAGCATATGGCTACACCCTC.

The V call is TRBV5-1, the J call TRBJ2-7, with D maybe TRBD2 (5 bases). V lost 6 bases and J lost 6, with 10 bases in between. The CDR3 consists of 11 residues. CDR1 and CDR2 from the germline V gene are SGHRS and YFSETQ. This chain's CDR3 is CASTGRGEQYF. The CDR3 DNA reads TGCGCCAGCACGGGTCGGGGCGAGCAGTACTTC.

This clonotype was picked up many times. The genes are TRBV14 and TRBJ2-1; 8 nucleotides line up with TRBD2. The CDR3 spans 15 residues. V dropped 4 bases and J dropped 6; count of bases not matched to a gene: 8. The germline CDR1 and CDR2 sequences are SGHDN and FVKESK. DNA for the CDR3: TGTGCCAGCAGCCCCTGGGGGCTAGCGGGCAATGAGCAGTTCTTC. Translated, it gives CASSPWGLAGNEQFF.

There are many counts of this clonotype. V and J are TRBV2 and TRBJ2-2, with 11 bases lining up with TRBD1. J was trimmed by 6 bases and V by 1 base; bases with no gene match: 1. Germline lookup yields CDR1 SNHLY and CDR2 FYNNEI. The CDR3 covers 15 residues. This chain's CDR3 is CASSEEGQGAGELFF. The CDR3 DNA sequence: TGTGCCAGCAGTGAAGAGGGACAGGGGGCCGGGGAGCTGTTTTTT.

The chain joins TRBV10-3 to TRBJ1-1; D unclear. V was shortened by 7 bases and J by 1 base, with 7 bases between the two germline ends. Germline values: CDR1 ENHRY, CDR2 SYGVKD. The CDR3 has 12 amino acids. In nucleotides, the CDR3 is TGTGCCATCAAGAAGGGGAACACTGAAGCTTTCTTT. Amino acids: CAIKKGNTEAFF.